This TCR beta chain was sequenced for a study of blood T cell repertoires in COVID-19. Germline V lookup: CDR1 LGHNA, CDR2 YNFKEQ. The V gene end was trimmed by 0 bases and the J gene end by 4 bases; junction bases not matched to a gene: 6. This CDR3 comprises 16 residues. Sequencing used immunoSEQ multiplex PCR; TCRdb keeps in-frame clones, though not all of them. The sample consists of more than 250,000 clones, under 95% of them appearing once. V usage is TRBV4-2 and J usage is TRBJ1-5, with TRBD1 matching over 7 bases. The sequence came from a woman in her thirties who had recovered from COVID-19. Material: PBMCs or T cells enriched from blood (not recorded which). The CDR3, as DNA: TGTGCCAGCAGCCAAGACGCGAGGGGGCTGAATCAGCCCCAGCATTTT. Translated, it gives CASSQDARGLNQPQHF.